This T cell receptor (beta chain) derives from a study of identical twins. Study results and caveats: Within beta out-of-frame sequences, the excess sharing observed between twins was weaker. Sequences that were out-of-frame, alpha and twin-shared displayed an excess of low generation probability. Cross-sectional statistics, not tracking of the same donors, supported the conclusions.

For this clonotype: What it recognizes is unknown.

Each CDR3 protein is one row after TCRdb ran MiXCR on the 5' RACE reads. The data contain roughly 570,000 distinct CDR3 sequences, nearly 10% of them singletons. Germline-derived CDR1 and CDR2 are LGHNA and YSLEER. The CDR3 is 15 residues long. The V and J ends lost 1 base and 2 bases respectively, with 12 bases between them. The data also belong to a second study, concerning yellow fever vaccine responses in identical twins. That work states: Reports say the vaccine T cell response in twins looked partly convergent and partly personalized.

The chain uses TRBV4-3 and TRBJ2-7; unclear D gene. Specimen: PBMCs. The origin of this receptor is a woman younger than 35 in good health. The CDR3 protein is CASSQGSDVTYEQYF. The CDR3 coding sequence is TGCGCCAGCAGCCAAGGCTCGGACGTCACCTACGAGCAGTACTTC.